Included here is one T cell receptor beta chain sequence, with context. Its antigen is not identified. V was clipped by 7 bases and J by 5 bases; unmatched bases: 5. The germline CDR1 and CDR2 sequences are MNHNS and SASEGT. The CDR3 sequence is 13 residues long. The data derive from a study of T cells in localized non-small cell lung cancer. Data came from immunoSEQ multiplex PCR; TCRdb stores just in-frame clones and leaves some out. The sample yields about 82,000 clones, 80% seen once. Study results and caveats: There was higher T cell clonality in uninvolved adjacent lung than in tumor, and it was highest there. Multi-region tumor sequencing was not done, so intratumor heterogeneity could not be excluded.

The chain uses TRBV6-1 and TRBJ1-1, with 9 bases that match TRBD1. The origin of this receptor is a man aged 40-75 years with stage II squamous cell lung carcinoma. The specimen comprised PBMCs, sampled before any cancer treatment. Written as DNA, the CDR3 is TGTGCCAGCAAAGGACAGGGGCGGACTGAAGCTTTCTTT. It translates to CASKGQGRTEAFF.